Listed below are T cell receptor beta chains from one sample, sequenced in a study of technical replicates of blood from a handful of donors. Libraries were prepared by immunoSEQ multiplex PCR; TCRdb keeps only in-frame clonotypes and omits some of them. The sample contains about 74,000 clones, approximately 95% of which appear only once. The sample was T cells isolated from PBMCs. The receptors here all came from a human donor in good health. Each CDR3 is given with its conserved first and last residue. Fields, in order: J gene, clone size, CDR3 length, V gene, D gene, CDR3 protein, CDR3 DNA. The D gene is left open where the match is weak. Size tells how often a clone was seen (once, few, many) or the class of an expanded clone, and some rows leave it out.

TRBJ2-1 - 16 TRBV19 TRBD2 CASSLQLAGGYNEQFF TGTGCCAGTAGTCTCCAGCTAGCGGGAGGCTACAATGAGCAGTTCTTC
TRBJ2-2 - 18 TRBV5-4 TRBD2 CASSLGEVAGGSGGELFF TGTGCCAGCAGCTTAGGAGAGGTAGCGGGAGGATCCGGCGGGGAGCTGTTTTTT
TRBJ1-1 - 11 TRBV6-5 - CASSSRTEAFF TGTGCCAGCAGCTCTCGCACTGAAGCTTTCTTT
TRBJ2-2 - 16 TRBV7-3 - CASSLIHRVDTGELFF TGTGCCAGCAGCCTAATCCACAGGGTGGACACCGGGGAGCTGTTTTTT
TRBJ2-1 - 14 TRBV29-1 TRBD2 CSVDELAGFDEQFF TGCAGCGTTGACGAACTAGCGGGATTTGACGAGCAGTTCTTC
TRBJ1-4 - 12 TRBV25-1 - CASSASDEKLFF TGTGCCAGCAGTGCCTCGGATGAAAAACTGTTTTTT
TRBJ2-5 - 13 TRBV6-1 - CASGGRMGETQYF TGTGCCAGTGGAGGACGGATGGGAGAGACCCAGTACTTC
TRBJ2-1 - 15 TRBV6-4 TRBD2 CASSDLAGGVSEQFF TGTGCCAGCAGTGACTTAGCGGGAGGGGTGTCTGAGCAGTTCTTC
TRBJ1-1 - 15 TRBV4-1 - CASSQAGIGNTEAFF TGCGCCAGCAGCCAAGCCGGGATTGGGAACACTGAAGCTTTCTTT
TRBJ1-1 - 14 TRBV6-6 - CASSYSRASTEAFF TGTGCCAGCAGTTACTCCAGAGCGAGCACTGAAGCTTTCTTT
TRBJ2-7 - 13 TRBV4-1 - CASSQRQYYEQYF TGCGCCAGCAGCCAAAGACAATACTACGAGCAGTACTTC
TRBJ2-7 - 13 TRBV27 - CASSLSPNYEQYF TGTGCCAGCAGTTTATCCCCCAACTACGAGCAGTACTTC
TRBJ2-2 - 15 TRBV2 TRBD1 CASSGDSLNTGELFF TGTGCCAGCAGTGGGGACAGCTTGAACACCGGGGAGCTGTTTTTT
TRBJ2-5 - 13 TRBV10-3 - CAISELTEETQYF TGTGCCATCAGTGAGTTAACGGAAGAGACCCAGTACTTC
TRBJ2-5 - 13 TRBV28 - CASSQSQRGTQYF TGTGCCAGCAGCCAGTCCCAGCGCGGGACCCAGTACTTC
TRBJ1-2 - 14 TRBV30 - CAWSLGGGDYGYTF TGTGCCTGGAGTTTGGGGGGGGGAGACTATGGCTACACCTTC
TRBJ1-1 - 14 TRBV4-1 TRBD1 CASSQRDRITEAFF TGCGCCAGCAGCCAACGGGACAGGATCACTGAAGCTTTCTTT
TRBJ2-2 - 13 TRBV2 - CASKQANTGELFF TGTGCCAGCAAACAGGCGAACACCGGGGAGCTGTTTTTT
TRBJ1-3 - 15 TRBV9 - CASSVVSGYGNTIYF TGTGCCAGCAGCGTAGTATCCGGGTACGGAAACACCATATATTTT
TRBJ2-7 - 16 TRBV4-1 - CASSRLAAGMEYEQYF TGCGCCAGCAGCCGATTGGCAGCAGGGATGGAGTACGAGCAGTACTTC
TRBJ2-7 - 15 TRBV6-1 - CASSELPGLTYEQYF TGTGCCAGCAGTGAGCTCCCAGGGTTAACCTACGAGCAGTACTTC
TRBJ2-1 once 13 TRBV7-7 - CASSLASSNEQFF TGTGCCAGCAGCTTAGCGTCTTCGAATGAGCAGTTCTTC
TRBJ1-1 - 12 TRBV5-4 - CASSLFRTEAFF TGTGCCAGCAGCTTGTTCCGGACTGAAGCTTTCTTT
TRBJ2-6 - 17 TRBV11-2 - CASSFFVGGSGANVLTF TGTGCCAGCAGCTTCTTCGTCGGTGGTTCTGGGGCCAACGTCCTGACTTTC
TRBJ2-3 once 15 TRBV19 TRBD1 CASSLGDRDTDTQYF TGTGCCAGTAGTTTGGGGGACAGGGATACAGATACGCAGTATTTT
TRBJ2-3 - 18 TRBV7-9 TRBD2 CASSLVLTSGRGTDTQYF TGTGCCAGCAGCTTAGTCCTCACTAGCGGGAGGGGCACAGATACGCAGTATTTT
TRBJ1-6 - 15 TRBV6-1 TRBD1 CASSERSRGTSPLHF TGTGCCAGCAGTGAAAGGAGCAGGGGGACTTCACCCCTCCACTTT
TRBJ1-1 - 11 TRBV2 - CASSGQPEAFF TGTGCCAGTTCGGGACAACCTGAAGCTTTCTTT
TRBJ1-2 - 12 TRBV28 TRBD1 CAITQGVLGYTF TGTGCCATTACACAGGGGGTTCTTGGCTACACCTTC